The T cell receptor beta chain described here comes from a study of beta chain features in type 1 diabetes. The isolated RNA, all of it, was reverse transcribed, so expressed TCRB transcripts were what got sequenced. TCRdb keeps only in-frame clones here, not all; method: immunoSEQ multiplex PCR. Of 250,000 to 350,000 clones listed, roughly an eighth are singletons. Note on this clone: Its antigen is not known.

General study results and limits: The VDJ junctions of type 1 diabetes patients carried fewer insertions and more deletions. A closer apparent resemblance between naive, central memory and Treg TCRB repertoires was seen in patients than in healthy donors. All four CD4+ subsets from Type 1 diabetes patients carried moderately but significantly shorter TCRB CDR3s.

Trimming removed 6 bases from V and 6 bases from J; junction bases left unmatched: 7. The germline gives CDR1 SGHNT, CDR2 YYREEE (reference sequence). This CDR3 has 13 amino acids. Purity (above 95%) was reached by all sorted populations. The specimen was naive CD4+ T cells from blood. This sequence originates from a man younger than 45 with type 1 diabetes. This chain connects TRBV5-4 to TRBJ2-3; TRBD2 matches 7 bases. In DNA, the CDR3 is TGTGCCAGCACCCCCTACGGGAGGGATACGCAGTATTTT. Protein: CASTPYGRDTQYF.